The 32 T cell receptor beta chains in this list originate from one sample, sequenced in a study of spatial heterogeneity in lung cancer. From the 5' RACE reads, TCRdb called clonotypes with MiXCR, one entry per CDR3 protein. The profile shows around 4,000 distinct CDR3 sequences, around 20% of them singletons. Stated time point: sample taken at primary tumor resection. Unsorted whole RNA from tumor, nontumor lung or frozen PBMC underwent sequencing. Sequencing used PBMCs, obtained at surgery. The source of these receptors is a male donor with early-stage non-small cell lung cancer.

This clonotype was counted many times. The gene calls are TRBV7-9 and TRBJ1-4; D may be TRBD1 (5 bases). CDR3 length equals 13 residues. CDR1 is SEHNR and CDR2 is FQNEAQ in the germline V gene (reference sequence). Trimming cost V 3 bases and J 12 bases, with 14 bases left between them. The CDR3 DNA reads TGTGCCAGCAGCTTCCGCTCCGGGGGGGAACTGTTTTTT. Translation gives CASSFRSGGELFF. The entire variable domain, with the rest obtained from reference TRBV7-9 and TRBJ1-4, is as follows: DTGVSQNPRHKITKRGQNVTFRCDPISEHNRLYWYRQTLGQGPEFLTYFQNEAQLEKSRLLSDRFSAERPKGSFSTLEIQRTEQGDSAMYLCASSFRSGGELFFGSGTQLSVL.

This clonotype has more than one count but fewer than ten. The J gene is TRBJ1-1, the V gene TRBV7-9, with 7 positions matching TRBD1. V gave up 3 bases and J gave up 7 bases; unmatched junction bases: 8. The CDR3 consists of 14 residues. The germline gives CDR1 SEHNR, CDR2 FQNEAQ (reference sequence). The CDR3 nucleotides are TGTGCCAGCAGCTTCCGCGGGACAGATGGTGAAGCTTTCTTT. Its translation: CASSFRGTDGEAFF.

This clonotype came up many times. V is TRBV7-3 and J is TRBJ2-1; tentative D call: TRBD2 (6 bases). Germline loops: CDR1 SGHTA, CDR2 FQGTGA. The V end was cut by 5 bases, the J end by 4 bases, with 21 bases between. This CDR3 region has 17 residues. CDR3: CASSQSPRGSAYNEQFF. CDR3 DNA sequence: TGTGCCAGCAGCCAATCTCCTCGGGGGAGCGCTTACAATGAGCAGTTCTTC.

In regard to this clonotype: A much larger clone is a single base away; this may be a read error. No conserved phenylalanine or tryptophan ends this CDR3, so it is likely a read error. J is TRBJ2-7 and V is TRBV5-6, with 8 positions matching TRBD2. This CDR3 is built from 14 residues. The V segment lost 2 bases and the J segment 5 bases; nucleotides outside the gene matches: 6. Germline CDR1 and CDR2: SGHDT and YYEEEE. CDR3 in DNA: TGTGCCAGCAGCTTTGGAGCGGGAGTCGACGAGCAGTACTAC. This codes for CASSFGAGVDEQYY.

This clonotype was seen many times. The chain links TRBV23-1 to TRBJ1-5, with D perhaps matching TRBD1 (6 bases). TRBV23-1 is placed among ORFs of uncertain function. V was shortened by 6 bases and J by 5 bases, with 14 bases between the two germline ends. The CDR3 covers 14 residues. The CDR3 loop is CASRKRGNHQPQHF. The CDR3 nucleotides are TGCGCCAGCAGGAAGAGGGGGAATCATCAGCCCCAGCATTTT.

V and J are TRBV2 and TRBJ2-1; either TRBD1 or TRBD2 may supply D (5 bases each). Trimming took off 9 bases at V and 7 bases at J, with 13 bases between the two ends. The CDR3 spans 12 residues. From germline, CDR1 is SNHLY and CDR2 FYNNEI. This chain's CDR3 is CARGELSNEQFF. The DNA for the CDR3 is TGTGCCAGGGGGGAGCTTTCAAATGAGCAGTTCTTC. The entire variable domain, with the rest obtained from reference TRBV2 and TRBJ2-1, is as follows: EPEVTQTPSHQVTQMGQEVILRCVPISNHLYFYWYRQILGQKVEFLVSFYNNEISEKSEIFDDQFSVERPDGSNFTLKIRSTKLEDSAMYFCARGELSNEQFFGPGTRLTVL.

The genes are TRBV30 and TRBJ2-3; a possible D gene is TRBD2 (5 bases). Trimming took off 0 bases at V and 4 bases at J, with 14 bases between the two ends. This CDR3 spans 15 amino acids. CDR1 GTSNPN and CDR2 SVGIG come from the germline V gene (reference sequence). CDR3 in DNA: TGTGCCTGGAGTGTACTTGTCGGAGGTCCAGATACGCAGTATTTT. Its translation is CAWSVLVGGPDTQYF.

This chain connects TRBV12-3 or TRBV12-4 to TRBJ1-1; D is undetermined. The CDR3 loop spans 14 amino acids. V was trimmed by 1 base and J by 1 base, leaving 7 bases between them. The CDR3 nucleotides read TGTGCCAGCAGTTTAGGGGCACAGAACACTGAAGCTTTCTTT. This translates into CASSLGAQNTEAFF.

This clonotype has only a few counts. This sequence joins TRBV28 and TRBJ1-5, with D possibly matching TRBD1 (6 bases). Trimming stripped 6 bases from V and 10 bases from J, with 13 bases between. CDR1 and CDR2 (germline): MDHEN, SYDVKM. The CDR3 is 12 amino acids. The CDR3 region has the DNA TGTGCCAGCAGCTCACAGGGACTTCCCCAGCATTTT. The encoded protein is CASSSQGLPQHF.

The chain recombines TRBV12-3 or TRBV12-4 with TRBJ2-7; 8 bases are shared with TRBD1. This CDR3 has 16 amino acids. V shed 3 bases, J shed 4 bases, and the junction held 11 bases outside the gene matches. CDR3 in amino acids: CASSFPTGTGDYEQYF. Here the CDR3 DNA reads TGTGCCAGCAGTTTCCCGACCGGGACAGGTGATTACGAGCAGTACTTC.

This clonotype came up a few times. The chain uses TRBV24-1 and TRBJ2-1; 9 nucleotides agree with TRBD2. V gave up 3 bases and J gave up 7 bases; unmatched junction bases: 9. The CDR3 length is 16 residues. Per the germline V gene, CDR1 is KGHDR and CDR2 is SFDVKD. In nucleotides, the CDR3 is TGTGCCACCAGTGATAAGATAGCGGGAGTAAGGAATGAGCAGTTCTTC. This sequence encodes CATSDKIAGVRNEQFF.

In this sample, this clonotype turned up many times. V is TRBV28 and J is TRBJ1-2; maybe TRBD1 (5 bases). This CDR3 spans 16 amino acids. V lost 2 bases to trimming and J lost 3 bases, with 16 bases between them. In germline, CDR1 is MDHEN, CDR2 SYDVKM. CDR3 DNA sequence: TGTGCCAGCAGTTTAGTACAGGAATTGGACTACTATGGCTACACCTTC. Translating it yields CASSLVQELDYYGYTF.

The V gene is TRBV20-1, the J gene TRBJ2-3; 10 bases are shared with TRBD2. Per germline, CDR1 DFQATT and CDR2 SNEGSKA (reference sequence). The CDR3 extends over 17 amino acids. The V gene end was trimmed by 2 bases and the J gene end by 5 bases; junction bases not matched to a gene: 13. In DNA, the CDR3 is TGCAGTGCTAGAACACCGGGACTAGCGACTGAAAAAGATACGCAGTATTTT. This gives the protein CSARTPGLATEKDTQYF.

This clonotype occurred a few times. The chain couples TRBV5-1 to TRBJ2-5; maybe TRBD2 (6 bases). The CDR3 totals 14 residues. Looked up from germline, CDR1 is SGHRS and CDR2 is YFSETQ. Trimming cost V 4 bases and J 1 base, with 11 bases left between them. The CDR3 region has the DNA TGCGCCAGCAGCCAGCCGGGAGCCCAAGAGACCCAGTACTTC. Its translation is CASSQPGAQETQYF.

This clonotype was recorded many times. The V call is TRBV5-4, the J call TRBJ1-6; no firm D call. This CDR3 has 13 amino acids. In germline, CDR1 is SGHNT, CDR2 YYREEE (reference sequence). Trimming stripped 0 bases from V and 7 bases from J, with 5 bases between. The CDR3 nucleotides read TGTGCCAGCAGCTTGGCGGGGAATTCACCCCTCCACTTT. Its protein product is CASSLAGNSPLHF.

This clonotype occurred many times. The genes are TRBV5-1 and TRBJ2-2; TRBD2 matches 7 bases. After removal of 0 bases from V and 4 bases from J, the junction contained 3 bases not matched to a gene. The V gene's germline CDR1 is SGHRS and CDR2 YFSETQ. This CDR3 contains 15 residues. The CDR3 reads CASSLGLASTGELFF. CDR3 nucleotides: TGCGCCAGCAGCTTGGGACTAGCTTCCACCGGGGAGCTGTTTTTT.

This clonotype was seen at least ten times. The CDR3 bases are TGTGCCAGCAGCCAAGGGACAGGGTTTTACAATGAGCAGTTCTTC. Its translation is CASSQGTGFYNEQFF. The rearrangement uses TRBV3-1 and TRBJ2-1; 8 bases align to TRBD1. The CDR3 runs 15 residues. V gave up 1 base and J gave up 4 bases; unmatched junction bases: 3. Germline CDR1 LGHDT, CDR2 YNNKEL (reference sequence).

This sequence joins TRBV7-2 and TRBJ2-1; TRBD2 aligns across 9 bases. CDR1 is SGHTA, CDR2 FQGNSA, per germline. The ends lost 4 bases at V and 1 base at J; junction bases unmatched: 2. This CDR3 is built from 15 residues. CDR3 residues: CASSSTSGSYNEQFF. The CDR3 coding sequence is TGTGCCAGCAGCTCGACTAGCGGTTCCTACAATGAGCAGTTCTTC.

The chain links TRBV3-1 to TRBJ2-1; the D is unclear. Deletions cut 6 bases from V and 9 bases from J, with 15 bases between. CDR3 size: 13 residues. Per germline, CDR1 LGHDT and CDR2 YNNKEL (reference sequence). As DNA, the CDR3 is TGTGCCAGCAGGGGCTATCTCGATCGTGAGCAGTTCTTC. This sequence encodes CASRGYLDREQFF.

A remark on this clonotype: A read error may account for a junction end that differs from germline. DNA for the CDR3: TGTGCCAGCAGCTTGGGGACAGGGTTTTACTTC. Its translation is CASSLGTGFYF. This rearrangement joins TRBV5-6 to TRBJ1-2; 8 nucleotides match TRBD1. Germline V CDR1 and CDR2: SGHDT, YYEEEE. This CDR3 is 11 amino acids long.

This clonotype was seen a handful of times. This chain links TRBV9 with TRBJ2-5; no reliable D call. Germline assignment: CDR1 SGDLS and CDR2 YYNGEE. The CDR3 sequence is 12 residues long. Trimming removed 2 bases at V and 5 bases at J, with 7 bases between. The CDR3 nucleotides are TGTGCCAGCAGCGTCCTAGGGGAGACCCAGTACTTC. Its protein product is CASSVLGETQYF.

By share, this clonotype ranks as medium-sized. The CDR3 loop reads CASSTGSSGNTIYF. CDR3 nucleotides: TGTGCCAGTAGCACAGGGTCCTCTGGAAACACCATATATTTT. V and J are TRBV19 and TRBJ1-3; D perhaps matches TRBD1 (6 bases). V was clipped by 6 bases and J by 0 bases, with 9 bases between them. CDR1 LNHDA and CDR2 SQIVND come from the germline V gene (reference sequence). This CDR3 region has 14 residues.

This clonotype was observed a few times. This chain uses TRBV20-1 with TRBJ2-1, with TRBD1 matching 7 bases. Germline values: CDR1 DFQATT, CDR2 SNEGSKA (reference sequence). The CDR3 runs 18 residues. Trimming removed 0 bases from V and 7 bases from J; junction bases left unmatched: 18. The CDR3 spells CSARDLFPATGNRNEQFF. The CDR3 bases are TGCAGTGCTAGAGATCTGTTTCCAGCGACAGGGAATCGGAATGAGCAGTTCTTC.

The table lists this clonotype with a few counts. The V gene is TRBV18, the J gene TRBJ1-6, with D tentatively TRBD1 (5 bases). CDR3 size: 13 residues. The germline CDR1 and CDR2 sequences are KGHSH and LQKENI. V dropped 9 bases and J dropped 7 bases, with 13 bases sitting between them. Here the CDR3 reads CASRDVQNSPLHF. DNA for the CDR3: TGTGCCAGTAGGGACGTCCAGAATTCACCCCTCCACTTT.

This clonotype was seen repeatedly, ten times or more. The CDR3 protein is CSVEDQTAWGNTIYF. The CDR3 DNA reads TGCAGCGTTGAAGATCAGACAGCTTGGGGAAACACCATATATTTT. The chain uses TRBV29-1 and TRBJ1-3; a possible D gene is TRBD1 (5 bases). V was clipped by 0 bases and J by 4 bases, with 13 bases between them. This CDR3 has 15 amino acids. CDR1 and CDR2 from the germline V gene are SQVTM and ANQGSEA.

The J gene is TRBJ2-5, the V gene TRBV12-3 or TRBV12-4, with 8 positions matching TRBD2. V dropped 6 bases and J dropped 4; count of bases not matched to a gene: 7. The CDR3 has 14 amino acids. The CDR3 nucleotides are TGTGCCAGCAGGGCAGCGGGGGCCGGAGAGACCCAGTACTTC. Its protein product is CASRAAGAGETQYF.

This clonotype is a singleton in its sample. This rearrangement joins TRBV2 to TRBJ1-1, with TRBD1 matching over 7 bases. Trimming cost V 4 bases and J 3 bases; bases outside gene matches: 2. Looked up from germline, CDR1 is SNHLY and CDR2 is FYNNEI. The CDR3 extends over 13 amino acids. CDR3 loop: CASSGQGYTEAFF. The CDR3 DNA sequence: TGTGCCAGCAGTGGACAGGGATACACTGAAGCTTTCTTT.

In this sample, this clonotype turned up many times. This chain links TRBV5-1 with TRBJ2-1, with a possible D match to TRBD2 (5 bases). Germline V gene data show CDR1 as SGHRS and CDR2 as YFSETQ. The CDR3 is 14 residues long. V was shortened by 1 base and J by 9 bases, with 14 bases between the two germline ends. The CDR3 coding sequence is TGCGCCAGCAGCTTGAAGGGAGCCGCAAGTGAGCAGTTCTTC. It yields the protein CASSLKGAASEQFF. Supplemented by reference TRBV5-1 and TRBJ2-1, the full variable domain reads KAGVTQTPRYLIKTRGQQVTLSCSPISGHRSVSWYQQTPGQGLQFLFEYFSETQRNKGNFPGRFSGRQFSNSRSEMNVSTLELGDSALYLCASSLKGAASEQFFGPGTRLTVL.

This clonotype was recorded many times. The CDR3 reads CASSLDLADPQYF. Here the CDR3 DNA reads TGTGCCAGCAGCTTAGATTTAGCGGACCCGCAGTATTTT. V gene TRBV11-2 combines with J gene TRBJ2-3; a possible D gene is TRBD2 (6 bases). V was cut by 0 bases and J by 10 bases, with 11 bases left in between. The CDR3 is made up of 13 amino acids. Germline CDR1 and CDR2: SGHAT and FQNNGV.

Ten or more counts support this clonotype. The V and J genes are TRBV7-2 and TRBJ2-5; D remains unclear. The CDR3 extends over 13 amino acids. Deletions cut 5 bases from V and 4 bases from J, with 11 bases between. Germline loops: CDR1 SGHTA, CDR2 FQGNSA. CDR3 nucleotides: TGTGCCAGCAGCGTTCGGACGGCAGAGACCCAGTACTTC. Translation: CASSVRTAETQYF.

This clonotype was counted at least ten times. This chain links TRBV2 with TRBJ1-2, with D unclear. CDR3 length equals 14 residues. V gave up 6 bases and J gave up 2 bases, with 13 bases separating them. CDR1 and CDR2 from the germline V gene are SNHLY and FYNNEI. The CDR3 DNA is TGTGCCAGCAGAGTCGGGATTACGAACTATGGCTACACCTTC. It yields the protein CASRVGITNYGYTF. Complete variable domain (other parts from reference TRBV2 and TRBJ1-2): EPEVTQTPSHQVTQMGQEVILRCVPISNHLYFYWYRQILGQKVEFLVSFYNNEISEKSEIFDDQFSVERPDGSNFTLKIRSTKLEDSAMYFCASRVGITNYGYTFGSGTRLTVV.

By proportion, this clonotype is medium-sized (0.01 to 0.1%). The CDR3, as DNA: TGTGCCAGCAGTCCGGGAGGAAACACCATATATTTT. It codes for CASSPGGNTIYF. This rearrangement joins TRBV27 to TRBJ1-3; D call uncertain. Germline lookup yields CDR1 MNHEY and CDR2 SMNVEV (reference sequence). This CDR3 has 12 residues. Deletions cut 5 bases from V and 4 bases from J, with 6 bases between.